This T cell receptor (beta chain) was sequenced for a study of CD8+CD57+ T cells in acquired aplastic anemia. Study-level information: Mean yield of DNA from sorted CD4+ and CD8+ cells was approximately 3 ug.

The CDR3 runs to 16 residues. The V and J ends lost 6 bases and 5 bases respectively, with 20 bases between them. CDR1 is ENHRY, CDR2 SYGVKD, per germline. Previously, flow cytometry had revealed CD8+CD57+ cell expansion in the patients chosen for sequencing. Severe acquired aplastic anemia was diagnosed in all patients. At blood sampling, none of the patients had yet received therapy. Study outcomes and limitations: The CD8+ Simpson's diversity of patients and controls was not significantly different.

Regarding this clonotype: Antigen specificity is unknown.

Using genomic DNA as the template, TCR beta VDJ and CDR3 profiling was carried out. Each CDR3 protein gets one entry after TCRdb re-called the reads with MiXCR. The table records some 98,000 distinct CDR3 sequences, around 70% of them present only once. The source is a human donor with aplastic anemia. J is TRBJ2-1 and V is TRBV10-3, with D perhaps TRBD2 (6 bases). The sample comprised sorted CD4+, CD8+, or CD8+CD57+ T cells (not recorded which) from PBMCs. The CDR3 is CAISKRSSGGHNEQFF. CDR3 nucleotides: TGTGCCATCAGCAAAAGAAGTAGCGGAGGGCACAATGAGCAGTTCTTC.